Below are 30 T cell receptor beta chains sequenced from a single sample in a study of T cell repertoires in cytomegalovirus infection (dated by TCRdb to between 2018 and 2021). Their antigens are not known. TCRdb names Illumina HiSeq 1500 as the instrument used. In-frame beta chains were kept once TCRdb had trimmed the public reads at Q25 with fastp and called clones with MiXCR. Entries that share a CDR3 protein sequence are merged under the most common genes and DNA. The table for this sample lists hundreds of thousands of distinct CDR3 sequences; under 35% of them were counted only once. Approximately 20% of the sample belongs to the ten largest clones. The treatment or condition tag for this specimen amounts to: in vitro stimulation with specific CMV peptide epitopes to enrich CMV-specific T cells. Material: cultured PBMCs, obtained from culture after CMV antigen stimulation. The receptors originated from a human donor in good health (CMV status not recorded). Some clones in this sample may be carry-over from other donors' samples.

A remark on this clonotype: Sequence at one end of the junction differs from germline and may be a read error. CDR3 in DNA: TGTGTCAGCAGCTTGACGATTCCAGATACGCAGTATTTT. This codes for CVSSLTIPDTQYF. J is TRBJ2-3 and V is TRBV11-3; D not resolved. Germline lookup yields CDR1 SGHNT and CDR2 YENEEA. The CDR3 sequence is 13 residues long.

The table lists this clonotype with a few counts. The V and J genes are TRBV2 and TRBJ2-3; D is possibly TRBD2 (6 bases). This CDR3 is 14 amino acids long. Germline V gene sequence: CDR1 SNHLY, CDR2 FYNNEI. The V end lost 4 bases, the J end lost 0 bases, and 8 bases lay between the germline ends. The CDR3 protein is CASSVGTSTDTQYF. CDR3 DNA: TGTGCCAGCAGTGTTGGGACTAGCACAGATACGCAGTATTTT.

A few counts support this clonotype. The chain has TRBV7-2 and TRBJ1-2; TRBD1 agrees at 9 bases. Unmatched junction bases numbered 5, after V lost 5 bases and J lost 4 bases. This CDR3 has 14 residues. Germline loops: CDR1 SGHTA, CDR2 FQGNSA. In DNA, the CDR3 is TGTGCCAGCAGCCAGAGACAGGGGGGCTATGGCTACACCTTC. As protein: CASSQRQGGYGYTF.

This clonotype occurred a few times. The rearrangement uses TRBV6-1 and TRBJ1-5; D perhaps matches TRBD1 (5 bases). Germline CDR1 reads MNHNS; CDR2 reads SASEGT. The CDR3 is made up of 16 amino acids. V lost 5 bases to trimming and J lost 0 bases, with 14 bases between them. The DNA for the CDR3 is TGTGCCAGCAGTTACCCCCGACAGTATAGCAATCAGCCCCAGCATTTT. As protein: CASSYPRQYSNQPQHF.

This clonotype showed up just a few times. The rearrangement joins TRBV7-3 to TRBJ1-2; D unresolved. Trimming cost V 3 bases and J 6 bases, with 5 bases left between them. The CDR3 has 11 residues. From germline, CDR1 is SGHTA and CDR2 FQGTGA. CDR3 coding DNA: TGTGCCAGCAGCTTTATCAATGGCTACACCTTC. Its protein is CASSFINGYTF.

The V call is TRBV10-3, the J call TRBJ2-7; D may be TRBD1 (5 bases). Looked up from germline, CDR1 is ENHRY and CDR2 is SYGVKD. CDR3 length equals 14 residues. Trimming left V 4 bases short and J 2 bases short, with 12 bases between. The CDR3 nucleotides read TGTGCCATCAGTGGGGGCGCGAGTCCCTACGAGCAGTACTTC. Its translation is CAISGGASPYEQYF.

This clonotype has at least ten counts. The V and J genes are TRBV7-8 and TRBJ2-1; 7 nucleotides agree with TRBD2. The CDR3 has 15 amino acids. V lost 4 bases and J lost 6; bases outside the gene matches: 9. Germline V gives CDR1 SGHVS, CDR2 FQNEAQ. CDR3 DNA: TGTGCCAGCAGCTACCTCCGGGACTACCGCAATGAGCAGTTCTTC. Protein sequence: CASSYLRDYRNEQFF.

The chain uses TRBV7-2 and TRBJ2-5, with unresolved D. The germline gives CDR1 SGHTA, CDR2 FQGNSA. CDR3 length equals 15 residues. Trimming removed 0 bases at V and 5 bases at J, with 13 bases between. The CDR3 sequence: CASSLAVAERETQYF. The CDR3 bases are TGTGCCAGCAGCTTAGCGGTGGCGGAAAGGGAGACCCAGTACTTC. Full variable domain (rest looked up from reference TRBV7-2 and TRBJ2-5): GAGVSQSPSNKVTEKGKDVELRCDPISGHTALYWYRQSLGQGLEFLIYFQGNSAPDKSGLPSDRFSAERTGGSVSTLTIQRTQQEDSAVYLCASSLAVAERETQYFGPGTRLLVL.

In its sample, this clonotype was seen many times. The V call is TRBV7-2, the J call TRBJ2-7; D may be TRBD2 (6 bases). This CDR3 has 14 residues. Germline CDR1 is SGHTA and CDR2 is FQGNSA. With 6 bases removed from V and 4 bases from J, the gap between germline ends came to 16 bases. CDR3 sequence (DNA): TGTGCCAGCAGTGGGACTCCAATTGGATACGAGCAGTACTTC. It translates to CASSGTPIGYEQYF.

The V and J genes are TRBV19 and TRBJ1-1; 7 nucleotides align to TRBD1. The CDR3 totals 15 residues. The V gene's germline CDR1 is LNHDA and CDR2 SQIVND (reference sequence). Losses at the gene ends were 5 bases for V and 5 bases for J; bases not matched to a gene: 11. The CDR3: CASSGPRGGGTEAFF. The CDR3 DNA reads as TGTGCCAGTAGTGGACCCAGGGGGGGGGGGACTGAAGCTTTCTTT. Full variable domain (missing parts from reference TRBV19 and TRBJ1-1): DGGITQSPKYLFRKEGQNVTLSCEQNLNHDAMYWYRQDPGQGLRLIYYSQIVNDFQKGDIAEGYSVSREKKESFPLTVTSAQKNPTAFYLCASSGPRGGGTEAFFGQGTRLTVV.

This chain joins TRBV6-5 and TRBJ2-1; TRBD1 aligns across 7 bases. CDR1 and CDR2 from the germline V gene are MNHEY and SVGAGI. V lost 5 bases and J lost 6; bases outside the gene matches: 7. The CDR3 contains 14 residues. This CDR3 reads CASSLDRQGNEQFF. The CDR3 DNA is TGTGCCAGCAGTCTGGACAGACAGGGCAATGAGCAGTTCTTC.

A few counts support this clonotype. The chain is built from TRBV10-3 and TRBJ1-5; the D is unclear. Trimming stripped 0 bases from V and 6 bases from J, with 21 bases between. Germline lookup yields CDR1 ENHRY and CDR2 SYGVKD. This CDR3 is built from 18 residues. CDR3: CAISESTGGPRLGQPQHF. The CDR3 DNA is TGTGCCATCAGTGAGTCGACGGGAGGGCCCCGGTTGGGTCAGCCCCAGCATTTT.

This chain joins TRBV7-8 and TRBJ2-7; D remains ambiguous. Trimming removed 5 bases at V and 5 bases at J, with 7 bases between. From germline, CDR1 is SGHVS and CDR2 FQNEAQ. The CDR3 is 11 residues long. The DNA for the CDR3 is TGTGCCAGCAGCCCCCTGCACGAGCAGTACTTC. Translated, it gives CASSPLHEQYF.

This chain connects TRBV6-5 to TRBJ2-7, with TRBD2 identical over 11 bases. The CDR3 contains 16 residues. The germline gives CDR1 MNHEY, CDR2 SVGAGI. The trim removed 3 bases at V and 1 base at J, leaving 5 bases unmatched. The CDR3 DNA sequence: TGTGCCAGCAGTTATTTCGGGACTAGCGGATCCTACGAGCAGTACTTC. It translates to CASSYFGTSGSYEQYF.

This clonotype was counted between two and nine times. The chain combines TRBV12-3 or TRBV12-4 with TRBJ2-7; 9 bases fit TRBD1. V shed 5 bases and J 2 bases; nucleotides not matched to a gene: 4. The CDR3 has 14 residues. The CDR3 loop reads CASSPTGGPYEQYF. In nucleotides, the CDR3 is TGTGCCAGCAGTCCGACAGGGGGTCCCTACGAGCAGTACTTC.

This clonotype was seen at least ten times. The rearrangement joins TRBV7-2 to TRBJ2-5; TRBD2 aligns across 7 bases. Germline V gives CDR1 SGHTA, CDR2 FQGNSA. The CDR3 loop spans 14 amino acids. Trimming cost V 4 bases and J 3 bases; bases outside gene matches: 5. CDR3 sequence reads: CASSSHRGEETQYF. Here the CDR3 DNA reads TGTGCCAGCAGCTCCCATCGGGGGGAAGAGACCCAGTACTTC. Full variable domain (missing parts from reference TRBV7-2 and TRBJ2-5): GAGVSQSPSNKVTEKGKDVELRCDPISGHTALYWYRQSLGQGLEFLIYFQGNSAPDKSGLPSDRFSAERTGGSVSTLTIQRTQQEDSAVYLCASSSHRGEETQYFGPGTRLLVL.

This clonotype has only a few counts. V gene TRBV7-2 combines with J gene TRBJ2-1; 7 bases match TRBD1. The CDR3 runs to 17 residues. Trimming at V came to 3 bases and at J to 7 bases, leaving 15 bases not matched to a gene. Germline CDR1 is SGHTA and CDR2 is FQGNSA. The CDR3 spells CASSFMYGTVVSNEQFF. The CDR3, as DNA: TGTGCCAGCAGCTTTATGTATGGGACAGTGGTGTCAAATGAGCAGTTCTTC.

A few counts support this clonotype. This chain uses TRBV6-6 with TRBJ1-1, with a possible D match to TRBD1 (5 bases). Trimming took off 2 bases at V and 0 bases at J, with 13 bases between the two ends. The CDR3 is 16 residues long. CDR1 is MNHNY, CDR2 SVGAGI, per germline (reference sequence). In nucleotides, the CDR3 is TGTGCCAGCAGTTACAGTGTTTTAGGGGTGAACACTGAAGCTTTCTTT. Protein product: CASSYSVLGVNTEAFF.

V usage is TRBV28 and J usage is TRBJ2-5; TRBD2 aligns across 12 bases. Germline CDR1 MDHEN, CDR2 SYDVKM. The V and J ends lost 6 bases and 7 bases, in that order; junction bases with no gene match: 3. The CDR3 is 13 residues long. The CDR3 bases are TGTGCCAGCAGGGGACTAGCGGGTCGGACCCAGTACTTC. Protein: CASRGLAGRTQYF.

This clonotype was seen a handful of times. This sequence joins TRBV12-3 or TRBV12-4 and TRBJ1-3; TRBD1 might be the D (5 bases). V lost 4 bases and J 2 bases, leaving 15 bases between the germline ends. This CDR3 has 16 residues. CDR3 sequence (DNA): TGTGCCAGCAGTTCTGGGGGGACGGAGACTGGAAACACCATATATTTT. It is translated as CASSSGGTETGNTIYF.

CDR3 DNA: TGTGCCAGCAGTTCAAGCGGGAGCATCGCCGGGGAGCTGTTTTTT. This sequence encodes CASSSSGSIAGELFF. The gene calls are TRBV12-3 or TRBV12-4 and TRBJ2-2; TRBD2 aligns across 8 bases. The V gene end was trimmed by 4 bases and the J gene end by 6 bases; junction bases not matched to a gene: 7. The CDR3 runs to 15 residues.

V gene TRBV7-3 combines with J gene TRBJ2-7, with 7 bases identical to TRBD2. Germline CDR1 is SGHTA and CDR2 is FQGTGA. The CDR3 has 13 residues. V was clipped by 4 bases and J by 4 bases; unmatched bases: 4. The CDR3 spells CASSSYGGYEQYF. CDR3 DNA: TGTGCCAGCAGCTCATACGGGGGGTACGAGCAGTACTTC.

This clonotype was found a few times. The gene calls are TRBV6-5 and TRBJ1-1; D gene unclear. The CDR3 has 13 residues. Trimming pared 5 bases from V and 2 bases from J, leaving 9 bases between. CDR1 MNHEY and CDR2 SVGAGI come from the germline V gene. CDR3 amino acids: CASSLTYNTEAFF. Here the CDR3 DNA reads TGTGCCAGCAGTCTTACCTATAACACTGAAGCTTTCTTT.

Many counts were recorded for this clonotype. The chain is built from TRBV7-6 and TRBJ2-7, with TRBD1 as a possible D gene (6 bases). The germline CDR1 and CDR2 sequences are SGHVS and FNYEAQ. V gave up 4 bases and J gave up 2 bases, with 15 bases separating them. The CDR3 is 15 amino acids. Here the CDR3 reads CASSSPQGPTYEQYF. The CDR3 DNA reads TGTGCCAGCAGCTCCCCGCAGGGGCCGACCTACGAGCAGTACTTC.

The chain combines TRBV12-5 with TRBJ2-2; D is perhaps TRBD2 (6 bases). Trimming removed 7 bases at V and 4 bases at J, with 28 bases between. From germline, CDR1 is LGHNT and CDR2 FRNRAP. This CDR3 has 19 residues. In DNA, the CDR3 is TGTGCTAGTGTTCCGGGGACTGAAGGGCCCTTCCGAGTCACCGGGGAGCTGTTTTTT. Translation: CASVPGTEGPFRVTGELFF. Full variable domain (remainder filled in from reference TRBV12-5 and TRBJ2-2): DARVTQTPRHKVTEMGQEVTMRCQPILGHNTVFWYRQTMMQGLELLAYFRNRAPLDDSGMPKDRFSAEMPDATLATLKIQPSEPRDSAVYFCASVPGTEGPFRVTGELFFGEGSRLTVL.

The gene calls are TRBV7-6 and TRBJ2-7, with a possible D match to TRBD2 (5 bases). The ends were cut back, 5 bases at V and 6 bases at J, with 20 bases in the middle. Germline V gene lookup returns CDR1 SGHVS and CDR2 FNYEAQ. The CDR3 is 15 residues long. CDR3 loop: CASSAGIASIGEQYF. The CDR3 coding sequence is TGTGCCAGCAGCGCCGGGATCGCCTCGATCGGCGAGCAGTACTTC.

In this sample, this clonotype turned up a few times. V gene TRBV12-3 or TRBV12-4 combines with J gene TRBJ2-1, with 8 bases identical to TRBD2. The CDR3 has 13 amino acids. Trimming cost V 6 bases and J 10 bases; bases outside gene matches: 8. The CDR3 bases are TGTGCCAGCAGACTCGGGGGGGCCAGGGAGCAGTTCTTC. Its translation is CASRLGGAREQFF.

Sample share makes this clonotype medium-sized. This chain joins TRBV6-2 or TRBV6-3 and TRBJ2-7; D is unclear. Trimming shortened V by 5 bases and J by 7 bases, and 24 bases separated the two germline ends. CDR1 MNHEY and CDR2 SVGEGT come from the germline V gene. This CDR3 has 16 amino acids. This chain's CDR3 is CASSGHGGAISEEQYF. The CDR3 region has the DNA TGTGCCAGCAGTGGCCACGGTGGCGCTATCTCGGAAGAGCAGTACTTC.

This chain uses TRBV6-5 with TRBJ2-6, with 8 bases that match TRBD1. CDR3 length equals 17 residues. Germline CDR1 reads MNHEY; CDR2 reads SVGAGI. The ends lost 5 bases at V and 0 bases at J; junction bases unmatched: 6. Here the CDR3 reads CASSRQGLDSGANVLTF. CDR3 bases: TGTGCCAGCAGTCGACAGGGGCTGGACTCTGGGGCCAACGTCCTGACTTTC.

The table lists this clonotype with a few counts. This rearrangement joins TRBV6-5 to TRBJ2-7; 8 bases line up with TRBD2. The CDR3 covers 16 residues. With V trimmed by 5 bases and J by 3 bases, 12 bases remained unmatched. Germline CDR1 is MNHEY and CDR2 is SVGAGI. This CDR3 reads CASSAGLVVEGYEQYF. The CDR3 nucleotides read TGTGCCAGCAGTGCGGGACTAGTGGTAGAAGGCTACGAGCAGTACTTC.